This passage covers 11 T cell receptor beta chains from one sample sequenced in a study of blood T cell repertoires in COVID-19. TCRdb's copy holds only in-frame clones and misses some; the assay was immunoSEQ multiplex PCR. This sample has a few hundred thousand clones, with 87% found just once. The sequencing sample was made of PBMCs or T cells enriched from blood (not recorded which). All receptors come from a woman aged 25-40 years who had recovered from COVID-19.

The genes are TRBV3-1 (or the pseudogene TRBV3-2) and TRBJ2-2, with 9 bases fitting TRBD2. Germline V gives CDR1 LGHDT, CDR2 YNNKEL (reference sequence). The junction had 7 bases not matched to a gene; V was cut back by 0 bases and J by 5 bases. The CDR3 is made up of 17 amino acids. For the CDR3, the DNA is TGTGCCAGCAGCCAAGATCTGGGTAGCGGGGGTACCGGGGAGCTGTTTTTT. Translated, it gives CASSQDLGSGGTGELFF.

The sample holds a few counts of this clone. The chain combines TRBV4-2 with TRBJ2-7, with 10 bases that match TRBD2. Germline V CDR1 and CDR2: LGHNA, YNFKEQ. Germline trimming cut 0 bases from V and 3 bases from J; bases unmatched to any gene: 5. The CDR3 has 16 amino acids. CDR3 protein: CASSQDRLAGVYEQYF. For the CDR3, the DNA is TGTGCCAGCAGCCAAGATCGGCTAGCGGGAGTCTACGAGCAGTACTTC.

The chain uses TRBV19 and TRBJ2-5; 10 nucleotides match TRBD1. Germline CDR1 LNHDA, CDR2 SQIVND (reference sequence). The CDR3 covers 15 residues. V was pared by 7 bases and J by 3 bases, with 8 bases of the junction left unmatched. CDR3 in DNA: TGTGCCAGTACTATTACCGGGACAGGGGAAGAGACCCAGTACTTC. It encodes CASTITGTGEETQYF.

The chain links TRBV11-2 to TRBJ1-4; D is unresolved. The CDR3 totals 13 residues. With 1 base removed from V and 4 bases from J, the gap between germline ends came to 4 bases. Germline V gene data show CDR1 as SGHAT and CDR2 as FQNNGV. The CDR3 loop reads CASSLAYNEKLFF. The CDR3 nucleotides read TGTGCCAGCAGCTTAGCCTATAATGAAAAACTGTTTTTT.

The gene calls are TRBV5-3 and TRBJ2-5; 9 bases map to TRBD1. TRBV5-3 is an ORF, with its function uncertain. The CDR3 is 17 residues long. Germline trimming cut 0 bases from V and 4 bases from J; bases unmatched to any gene: 10. The CDR3 region has the DNA TGTGCCAGAAGCTTGGAGATCGTGGACAGGGGCGGAGAGACCCAGTACTTC. Translated: CARSLEIVDRGGETQYF.

The J gene is TRBJ2-1, the V gene TRBV4-1; 9 nucleotides match TRBD1. Germline V gives CDR1 MGHRA, CDR2 YSYEKL. This CDR3 is 16 amino acids long. V trimming: 4 bases; J trimming: 4 bases; junction bases outside the gene matches: 8. DNA for the CDR3: TGCGCCAGCAGCCGCCTAGACAGGGGGGCGTACAATGAGCAGTTCTTC. The encoded protein is CASSRLDRGAYNEQFF.

V usage is TRBV28 and J usage is TRBJ1-2; a weak D match, TRBD1 (6 bases). The ends were cut back, 10 bases at V and 4 bases at J, with 16 bases in the middle. The CDR3 loop spans 13 amino acids. Per the germline V gene, CDR1 is MDHEN and CDR2 is SYDVKM. The CDR3 sequence: CATPSGTSYGYTF. In nucleotides, the CDR3 is TGTGCCACCCCTAGCGGGACATCCTATGGCTACACCTTC.

J is TRBJ1-2 and V is TRBV28; a weak D match, TRBD1 (5 bases). Germline lookup yields CDR1 MDHEN and CDR2 SYDVKM. CDR3 length: 16 residues. The V end was cut by 5 bases, the J end by 6 bases, with 22 bases between. CDR3 bases: TGTGCCAGCAGTACGACGCTGAGAACAGGTTGGAATGGCTACACCTTC. Translating gives CASSTTLRTGWNGYTF.

V usage is TRBV7-2 and J usage is TRBJ2-5, with 10 bases matching TRBD2. The CDR3 length is 16 residues. V was clipped by 1 base and J by 7 bases; unmatched bases: 9. Germline CDR1 SGHTA, CDR2 FQGNSA. The CDR3 reads CASSLVLAGGRGTQYF. The CDR3 region has the DNA TGTGCCAGCAGCTTAGTATTAGCGGGGGGTAGGGGGACCCAGTACTTC.

This clone appeared once. The chain is built from TRBV4-1 and TRBJ1-1; D gene ambiguous. The length of the CDR3 is 16 residues. V was pared by 2 bases and J by 1 base, with 14 bases between. Per germline, CDR1 MGHRA and CDR2 YSYEKL. The CDR3 spells CASSQRVPGSNTEAFF. The CDR3, as DNA: TGCGCCAGCAGCCAAAGAGTCCCAGGATCGAACACTGAAGCTTTCTTT.

The chain uses TRBV7-2 and TRBJ1-5, with D perhaps matching TRBD1 (5 bases). The V gene's germline CDR1 is SGHTA and CDR2 FQGNSA. CDR3 size: 13 residues. V was shortened by 5 bases and J by 7 bases, with 12 bases between the two germline ends. CDR3 loop: CASSVRGGQPQHF. As DNA, the CDR3 is TGTGCCAGCAGCGTTAGGGGTGGACAGCCCCAGCATTTT.